The present T cell receptor (beta chain) was sequenced within a study of blood T cell repertoires in COVID-19. Method: immunoSEQ multiplex PCR; TCRdb's copy keeps in-frame clones and lacks some. The sample includes 110,000 to 150,000 clones, more than 75% of them seen just once. Germline values: CDR1 SGHTS, CDR2 YDEGEE. The length of the CDR3 is 16 residues. Trimming pared 4 bases from V and 5 bases from J, leaving 19 bases between. The receptor was isolated from a human donor in a cohort sampled during active COVID-19. V usage is TRBV5-8 and J usage is TRBJ1-5; tentative D call: TRBD1 (6 bases). Sequencing was done on a sample of peripheral blood. CDR3 coding DNA: TGTGCCAGCAGCGCCCCTGGACAGTTCGACGATCAGCCCCAGCATTTT. This gives the protein CASSAPGQFDDQPQHF.